This TCR beta chain was observed in a study of blood T cell repertoires in COVID-19. Study summary: Sites across the United States, Italy and Spain contributed samples from acute and convalescent COVID-19.

During active infection, Seattle patients enrolled and were then monitored through disease. Germline assignment: CDR1 MDHEN and CDR2 SYDVKM. CDR3 length equals 12 residues. V was clipped by 6 bases and J by 10 bases, with 12 bases between them. Assay used: immunoSEQ multiplex PCR; TCRdb lists only in-frame clones, some missing. The sample includes a few hundred thousand clones, around 92% of them seen just once. Sequencing was performed on peripheral blood. The receptor was derived from a woman aged 25 to 45 with COVID-19, enrolled during active disease. The J gene is TRBJ1-4, the V gene TRBV28; a weak D match, TRBD1 (6 bases). CDR3 nucleotide sequence: TGTGCCAGCAGCCCGAGCAGGGGAAAACTGTTTTTT. Residues: CASSPSRGKLFF.